These 18 T cell receptor beta chains were all obtained from the same sample, sequenced in a study of beta chain features in type 1 diabetes. Whole-study results and caveats: Moderate yet significant TCRB CDR3 shortening was seen in Type 1 diabetes patients in all four CD4+ subsets.

For these receptors, no antigen is known. Sequenced material consisted of expressed TCRB transcripts (all of the isolated RNA was reverse transcribed). Profiling relied on immunoSEQ multiplex PCR, and the TCRdb table lists in-frame clones only, not all of them. The repertoire includes over 55,000 clones, 52% of them detected once, and 2.6% sits in the top ten. The specimen was Tregs from blood. The receptors were sampled from a woman aged 40 to 50 with type 1 diabetes.

The CDR3 is CASSLNQAQETQYF. The CDR3 nucleotides read TGCGCCAGCAGCTTGAACCAGGCCCAAGAGACCCAGTACTTC. The gene calls are TRBV5-1 and TRBJ2-5; no definite D call. The CDR3 is 14 amino acids. Germline V gene data show CDR1 as SGHRS and CDR2 as YFSETQ. V lost 1 base and J 1 base, leaving 8 bases between the germline ends.

This clone came up a few times. This chain uses TRBV28 with TRBJ2-3; 8 bases map to TRBD2. Germline V gene data show CDR1 as MDHEN and CDR2 as SYDVKM. The CDR3 spans 16 residues. V lost 4 bases, J lost 5 bases, and 11 bases stayed unmatched. The CDR3, as DNA: TGTGCCAGCAGTTCGGGGGGGAGCGGCGAGCGAGATACGCAGTATTTT. This gives the protein CASSSGGSGERDTQYF.

A few counts support this clone. This chain links TRBV7-8 with TRBJ1-6; the D gene is possibly TRBD1 (6 bases). Germline V CDR1 and CDR2: SGHVS, FQNEAQ. The CDR3 spans 13 residues. V shed 10 bases and J shed 7 bases, with 14 bases lying between them. The CDR3 bases are TGTGCCACCGATCCCCAGGGGAATTCACCCCTCCACTTT. This translates into CATDPQGNSPLHF.

The chain is built from TRBV29-1 and TRBJ2-7; 8 nucleotides line up with TRBD2. Germline lookup yields CDR1 SQVTM and CDR2 ANQGSEA. The CDR3 consists of 13 residues. Trimming cost V 8 bases and J 0 bases; bases outside gene matches: 6. The CDR3 region has the DNA TGCAGCATCCAGCGGGGGAGCTCCTACGAGCAGTACTTC. Amino acids: CSIQRGSSYEQYF.

The CDR3 loop is CASSFRGHDTQYF. CDR3 DNA: TGTGCCAGCAGCTTCAGGGGGCACGATACGCAGTATTTT. This rearrangement joins TRBV7-9 to TRBJ2-3; 8 bases are a match to TRBD1. CDR1 and CDR2 (germline): SEHNR, FQNEAQ (reference sequence). This CDR3 spans 13 amino acids. With 3 bases clipped from V and 6 bases from J, the junction kept 2 bases outside the gene matches.

This clone showed up just a few times. The chain has TRBV7-9 and TRBJ2-7; D gene uncertain. The germline V gene has CDR1 SEHNR and CDR2 FQNEAQ (reference sequence). V lost 6 bases and J lost 1, with 10 bases in between. The CDR3 is 13 amino acids. DNA of the CDR3: TGTGCCAGCAGTCGGCAGGTTTCCTACGAGCAGTACTTC. Its translation: CASSRQVSYEQYF. Full variable domain (remainder filled in from reference TRBV7-9 and TRBJ2-7): DTGVSQNPRHKITKRGQNVTFRCDPISEHNRLYWYRQTLGQGPEFLTYFQNEAQLEKSRLLSDRFSAERPKGSFSTLEIQRTEQGDSAMYLCASSRQVSYEQYFGPGTRLTVT.

This clone occurred a few times. The chain uses TRBV4-2 and TRBJ2-1; 7 positions match TRBD2. Germline lookup yields CDR1 LGHNA and CDR2 YNFKEQ. After removal of 5 bases from V and 8 bases from J, the junction contained 9 bases not matched to a gene. This CDR3 contains 14 residues. In nucleotides, the CDR3 is TGTGCCAGCAGCTTAGGTACGGCGGGGGATGAGCAGTTCTTC. It codes for CASSLGTAGDEQFF.

This clone was counted between two and nine times. The chain links TRBV5-1 to TRBJ2-5; unclear D gene. Trimming stripped 4 bases from V and 4 bases from J, with 5 bases between. The CDR3 length is 11 residues. The V gene's germline CDR1 is SGHRS and CDR2 YFSETQ. The CDR3 spells CASSAGETQYF. In DNA, the CDR3 is TGCGCCAGCAGCGCCGGAGAGACCCAGTACTTC.

This chain joins TRBV19 and TRBJ2-5, with D possibly being TRBD1 (6 bases). The CDR3 runs to 16 residues. CDR1 is LNHDA, CDR2 SQIVND, per germline (reference sequence). The ends were cut back, 1 base at V and 1 base at J, with 13 bases in the middle. This CDR3 is CASSIGTASTQETQYF. The CDR3 bases are TGTGCCAGTAGTATAGGGACAGCCTCTACCCAAGAGACCCAGTACTTC.

A few counts support this clone. The chain has TRBV2 and TRBJ1-2; D gene ambiguous. Trimming cost V 7 bases and J 7 bases, with 19 bases left between them. CDR1 and CDR2 (germline): SNHLY, FYNNEI. The CDR3 sequence is 14 residues long. CDR3 amino acids: CASIISGRAGGYTF. In DNA form, the CDR3 reads TGTGCCAGCATAATTTCCGGTCGGGCGGGTGGCTACACCTTC.

The rearrangement joins TRBV9 to TRBJ2-7, with D perhaps TRBD1 (6 bases). The V gene lost 0 bases and the J gene lost 0 bases, with 10 bases spanning the gap. This CDR3 contains 15 residues. The germline V gene encodes CDR1 SGDLS and CDR2 YYNGEE. The CDR3 nucleotides are TGTGCCAGCAGCGTAGAGGGGGAAAGCTCCTACGAGCAGTACTTC. Translation gives CASSVEGESSYEQYF.

V and J are TRBV28 and TRBJ2-6; 8 bases agree with TRBD2. The germline CDR1 and CDR2 sequences are MDHEN and SYDVKM. V shed 5 bases, J shed 0 bases, and the junction held 3 bases outside the gene matches. This CDR3 comprises 16 residues. CDR3 sequence reads: CASSLRGGSGANVLTF. The CDR3 nucleotides read TGTGCCAGCAGTCTACGGGGGGGCTCTGGGGCCAACGTCCTGACTTTC.

The chain has TRBV7-2 and TRBJ2-1; 8 nucleotides agree with TRBD1. The CDR3 runs 15 residues. The V gene's germline CDR1 is SGHTA and CDR2 FQGNSA. Unmatched junction bases numbered 9, after V lost 5 bases and J lost 6 bases. In DNA, the CDR3 is TGTGCCAGCAGCCCAAGCGCAGGGGGCGGCAATGAGCAGTTCTTC. This gives the protein CASSPSAGGGNEQFF. Supplemented by reference TRBV7-2 and TRBJ2-1, the full variable domain reads GAGVSQSPSNKVTEKGKDVELRCDPISGHTALYWYRQSLGQGLEFLIYFQGNSAPDKSGLPSDRFSAERTGGSVSTLTIQRTQQEDSAVYLCASSPSAGGGNEQFFGPGTRLTVL.

The genes are TRBV5-6 and TRBJ2-1; TRBD2 aligns across 7 bases. Trimming took 4 bases from V and 12 from J; bases not matched to a gene: 13. The CDR3 has 14 residues. Germline loops: CDR1 SGHDT, CDR2 YYEEEE. CDR3 sequence: CASSPGAGRSGQFF. The CDR3 DNA reads as TGTGCCAGCAGCCCTGGAGCGGGAAGGTCGGGGCAGTTCTTC.

V usage is TRBV5-4 and J usage is TRBJ2-5; a weak D match, TRBD1 (6 bases). Trimming stripped 5 bases from V and 2 bases from J, with 10 bases between. CDR1 is SGHNT and CDR2 is YYREEE in the germline V gene (reference sequence). The CDR3 contains 13 residues. The CDR3 region has the DNA TGTGCCAGCAGATCCGGGACACAAGAGACCCAGTACTTC. As protein: CASRSGTQETQYF.

The rearrangement uses TRBV19 and TRBJ2-5, with D maybe TRBD1 (5 bases). Germline-derived CDR1 and CDR2 are LNHDA and SQIVND (reference sequence). This CDR3 has 12 amino acids. Between the trimmed V and J ends, which lost 5 bases and 2 bases, there was a span of 6 bases. The CDR3 DNA reads as TGTGCCAGTAGTGACAGTCAAGAGACCCAGTACTTC. Translated, it gives CASSDSQETQYF.

V is TRBV10-3 and J is TRBJ2-6; tentative D call: TRBD1 (5 bases). The V gene lost 6 bases and the J gene lost 2 bases, with 8 bases spanning the gap. The CDR3 runs to 14 residues. Germline CDR1 and CDR2: ENHRY and SYGVKD. The CDR3 region has the DNA TGTGCCATCAGCCAGGGCGCTGGGGCCAACGTCCTGACTTTC. As protein: CAISQGAGANVLTF.

In nucleotides, the CDR3 is TGTGCCAGCAGCCAGGAGGTAGTGGCCTACGAGCAGTACTTC. Translating it yields CASSQEVVAYEQYF. V usage is TRBV7-6 and J usage is TRBJ2-7, with D possibly being TRBD2 (5 bases). V lost 5 bases, J lost 2 bases, and 13 bases lay in between. From germline, CDR1 is SGHVS and CDR2 FNYEAQ. The CDR3 is 14 residues long.